This TCR beta chain is drawn from a study of response to subunit inactivated influenza vaccine. TCRdb analysed the RT-PCR reads with MiXCR anew, one entry per CDR3 protein. The data contain around 200,000 distinct CDR3 sequences, approximately 14% of them singletons. This clonotype was detected only a few times. The antigen remains unidentified. Findings and caveats of the study: The authors proposed limited new T cell recruitment per seasonal influenza vaccination.

The V end was cut by 2 bases, the J end by 5 bases, with 9 bases between. The germline V gene has CDR1 MNHEY and CDR2 SVGAGI. The length of the CDR3 is 13 residues. The specimen was CD8+ T cells sorted from PBMCs, collected 5 to 6 days after vaccination. This clonotype originated in a man aged 45-65 years who received an inactivated influenza vaccine. The rearrangement links TRBV6-5 to TRBJ1-1, with TRBD1 as a possible D gene (5 bases). CDR3 in amino acids: CASSYGASTEAFF. DNA of the CDR3: TGTGCCAGCAGTTACGGGGCTTCGACTGAAGCTTTCTTT.